The T cell receptor (beta chain) under discussion was sequenced for a study of cytotoxic CD8 clonotypes in ibrutinib-treated CLL (dated by TCRdb to about 2021). Regarding the study in general: In this cohort, more than 14 patients were treatment-naive and ten to eleven were relapsed/refractory, while roughly 18 had unmutated IGHV. Of the roughly 86 participants in the trial, 25 to 30 had longitudinal samples available. Partial responses were observed in around 25 patients and complete responses in 2; after a median follow-up of around 64 months, remission was maintained in around 14 patients and progression was observed in some twelve. On average, each sample yielded roughly 250,000 productive templates and roughly 95,000 productive rearrangements. Patients were still on ibrutinib when every remission and progressive disease sample was collected. Cryopreserved peripheral blood mononuclear cells were collected at three points: before therapy, at response, and at either sustained remission or disease progression. Response samples were obtained after a median of 12 months of treatment, with a range of about 6 to 36 months. The research as a whole found: Sampling times were not matched between sustained-remission and progressing patients, and lymph node repertoires were not studied. Public clonotypes were rare and either shrank or stayed stable during treatment, and the rise in clonality at ibrutinib response reflected expansion of private clonotypes. Baseline clonality exceeded that of age-matched healthy donors and correlated strongly with circulating CD8+ T-cell counts. An increase in clonality was observed at ibrutinib response, with clonality remaining stable during sustained remission and falling back toward baseline at progression.

V lost 5 bases and J lost 6 bases, and the count of bases not matched to a germline gene is 4. The germline V gene (reference sequence) specifies MNHNY as CDR1 and SVGAGI as CDR2. The CDR3 goes from the cysteine to the phenylalanine over 15 residues. Just the 45-base CDR3 DNA is kept, in frame starting at base 1. On a MiSeq, deep resolution sequencing aimed for a depth between 1 in 1 million and 1 in 200,000 T cells, with each clonotype covered approximately 10x on average. TCR beta libraries were generated with the immunoSEQ hsTCRB Kit. As for the original processing: The data were analyzed with ImmunoSEQ Analyzer and ImmunoSEQ Data Assistant, and V, D and J gene assignments followed IMGT definitions. Clonality, with values ranging from 0 to 1, was calculated as one minus the normalized Shannon entropy of productive rearrangement frequencies. Public clonotype analysis was restricted to overrepresented clonotypes comprising at least 0.05% of each patient's repertoire. Thirteen age-matched healthy donor repertoires from immuneACCESS were used as controls for clonality. TCRdb retrieved this table from immuneACCESS and kept in-frame rearrangements only. Not all clones are present; in checked studies, unresolved V genes account for under half, and no reason is known for the remainder. V and J calls and clone size are copied from that table; D and trimming were computed from the DNA. The table for this sample lists around 60,000 clones; approximately 54% of them were counted only once. Under 15% of the sample comes from the top ten.

Note on this clone: The antigen it binds to is not known. Base qualities were left out, and no much larger clone turns up one base away.

Reading the label with the study, this specimen's time point is: 12 months on ibrutinib. Roughly 2 micrograms of genomic DNA were extracted from cryopreserved PBMCs for TCR beta library preparation. Longitudinal blood samples from CLL patients receiving ibrutinib monotherapy were subjected to high-throughput TCR beta sequencing. The patients were enrolled in a single-center, open-label phase 2 trial of ibrutinib monotherapy. Recombination linked TRBV6-6 to TRBJ1-6, with TRBD1 identical over 10 junction bases. The sequence derives from a human donor with chronic lymphocytic leukemia. Here the sequenced sample was PBMCs, taken after 12 months of ibrutinib treatment. The nucleotide sequence reads as follows: TGTGCCAGCAGTCGACAGGGGGCAGGTAATTCACCCCTCCACTTT. Translated, it gives CASSRQGAGNSPLHF.